Listed below are T cell receptor beta chains from one sample, sequenced in a study of shared clonotypes between healthy human individuals. Some clones are missing from TCRdb's copy, which holds only in-frame ones; the method was immunoSEQ multiplex PCR. The table includes 2 million to 2.5 million clones, approximately 93% detected once. Sequenced material: naive CD4+ T cells from PBMCs. The source is a man younger than 30 in good health. Some clones in this sample may be carry-over from other donors' samples. Each CDR3 is given with its conserved first and last residue. Each record gives: CDR3 protein, CDR3 DNA, D gene, clone size, J gene, V gene. A D gene is named only where the DNA matches it firmly. The size of a clone is reported for some rows only, either as once, few or many, or as a class for expanded clones.

CDR3aa: CASSLSVVGEQFF
CDR3nt: TGTGCCAGCAGTTTATCAGTGGTGGGCGAGCAGTTCTTC
d_gene: NA
abundance: NA
j_gene: TRBJ2-1
v_gene: TRBV27

CDR3aa: CASSYGGFYGYTF
CDR3nt: TGTGCCAGCAGTTACGGCGGATTCTATGGCTACACCTTC
d_gene: NA
abundance: NA
j_gene: TRBJ1-2
v_gene: TRBV6-5

CDR3aa: CASREDGNYGYTF
CDR3nt: TGTGCCAGCAGAGAGGACGGCAACTATGGCTACACCTTC
d_gene: NA
abundance: NA
j_gene: TRBJ1-2
v_gene: TRBV2

CDR3aa: CASRGQGDLQETQYF
CDR3nt: TGCGCCAGCAGGGGGCAAGGGGACCTACAAGAGACCCAGTACTTC
d_gene: NA
abundance: once
j_gene: TRBJ2-5
v_gene: TRBV5-1

CDR3aa: CAITPGTDYNEQFF
CDR3nt: TGTGCCATCACCCCCGGGACAGACTACAATGAGCAGTTCTTC
d_gene: TRBD1
abundance: NA
j_gene: TRBJ2-1
v_gene: TRBV10-3

CDR3aa: CASSHPHVGTGGADTQYF
CDR3nt: TGTGCCAGCAGCCACCCCCACGTAGGGACAGGGGGCGCAGATACGCAGTATTTT
d_gene: TRBD1
abundance: once
j_gene: TRBJ2-3
v_gene: TRBV7-9

CDR3aa: CASSQGDGPNSPLHF
CDR3nt: TGCGCCAGCAGCCAAGGGGACGGCCCGAATTCACCCCTCCACTTT
d_gene: NA
abundance: once
j_gene: TRBJ1-6
v_gene: TRBV4-1

CDR3aa: CASSFLAGALYNEQFF
CDR3nt: TGCGCCAGCAGTTTCCTAGCGGGAGCCCTTTACAATGAGCAGTTCTTC
d_gene: TRBD2
abundance: NA
j_gene: TRBJ2-1
v_gene: TRBV5-1

CDR3aa: CASSLGPTRLSEQYF
CDR3nt: TGCGCCAGCAGCTTGGGACCTACCCGGTTAAGCGAGCAGTACTTC
d_gene: NA
abundance: once
j_gene: TRBJ2-7
v_gene: TRBV5-1

CDR3aa: CASSLMGQLTEAFF
CDR3nt: TGTGCCAGCAGCTTAATGGGACAGCTCACTGAAGCTTTCTTT
d_gene: TRBD1
abundance: NA
j_gene: TRBJ1-1
v_gene: TRBV7-2

CDR3aa: CASSPSGQPQHF
CDR3nt: TGTGCCAGCTCACCTTCAGGGCAGCCCCAGCATTTT
d_gene: NA
abundance: few
j_gene: TRBJ1-5
v_gene: TRBV18

CDR3aa: CASSSRPRSADTQYF
CDR3nt: TGTGCCAGCAGCTCTCGGCCTAGGTCCGCAGATACGCAGTATTTT
d_gene: NA
abundance: NA
j_gene: TRBJ2-3
v_gene: TRBV7-2

CDR3aa: CASSKGGLDTEAFF
CDR3nt: TGTGCCAGCAGTAAGGGGGGGCTTGACACTGAAGCTTTCTTT
d_gene: NA
abundance: NA
j_gene: TRBJ1-1
v_gene: TRBV27

CDR3aa: CASSTQLQETQYF
CDR3nt: TGTGCCAGCAGTACCCAGCTACAGGAGACCCAGTACTTC
d_gene: NA
abundance: NA
j_gene: TRBJ2-5
v_gene: TRBV7-9

CDR3aa: CASRRDGHNEQFF
CDR3nt: TGTGCCAGCCGGCGGGACGGTCACAATGAGCAGTTCTTC
d_gene: NA
abundance: NA
j_gene: TRBJ2-1
v_gene: TRBV2

CDR3aa: CASSPHGPTTVDEQYF
CDR3nt: TGTGCCAGCAGCCCCCACGGACCTACGACGGTTGACGAGCAGTACTTC
d_gene: NA
abundance: once
j_gene: TRBJ2-7
v_gene: TRBV9

CDR3aa: CASSSKTGGYQETQYF
CDR3nt: TGTGCCAGCTCTTCCAAGACAGGGGGGTACCAAGAGACCCAGTACTTC
d_gene: TRBD1
abundance: NA
j_gene: TRBJ2-5
v_gene: TRBV18

CDR3aa: CASSLGWGRGDTGELFF
CDR3nt: TGTGCCAGCAGCTTAGGATGGGGCAGGGGAGATACCGGGGAGCTGTTTTTT
d_gene: NA
abundance: NA
j_gene: TRBJ2-2
v_gene: TRBV7-9

CDR3aa: CASSLQGGYGYTF
CDR3nt: TGTGCCAGTAGCCTTCAGGGCGGCTATGGCTACACCTTC
d_gene: NA
abundance: NA
j_gene: TRBJ1-2
v_gene: TRBV19

CDR3aa: CASSQDWGGGTGVHQPQHF
CDR3nt: TGCGCCAGCAGCCAAGATTGGGGGGGCGGGACAGGGGTTCATCAGCCCCAGCATTTT
d_gene: TRBD1
abundance: NA
j_gene: TRBJ1-5
v_gene: TRBV4-3

CDR3aa: CASSLWAGSGNTIYF
CDR3nt: TGCGCCAGCAGCTTGTGGGCAGGGTCTGGAAACACCATATATTTT
d_gene: NA
abundance: NA
j_gene: TRBJ1-3
v_gene: TRBV5-1

CDR3aa: CASSQLGLTYNEQFF
CDR3nt: TGCGCCAGCAGCCAGCTGGGACTCACTTACAATGAGCAGTTCTTC
d_gene: NA
abundance: NA
j_gene: TRBJ2-1
v_gene: TRBV5-1

CDR3aa: CASSSQPSGRGETQYF
CDR3nt: TGCGCCAGCAGCTCTCAACCTAGCGGGAGGGGGGAGACCCAGTACTTC
d_gene: TRBD2
abundance: NA
j_gene: TRBJ2-5
v_gene: TRBV5-1

CDR3aa: CASSPTGSRGYTF
CDR3nt: TGTGCCAGCTCACCAACAGGGTCAAGGGGCTACACCTTC
d_gene: NA
abundance: NA
j_gene: TRBJ1-2
v_gene: TRBV18

CDR3aa: CASSLVPTEAFF
CDR3nt: TGTGCCAGCAGCTTAGTTCCCACTGAAGCTTTCTTT
d_gene: NA
abundance: few
j_gene: TRBJ1-1
v_gene: TRBV7-2

CDR3aa: CASSLAGKGSPGETQYF
CDR3nt: TGTGCCAGCAGCTTAGCCGGCAAGGGAAGCCCGGGCGAGACCCAGTACTTC
d_gene: NA
abundance: once
j_gene: TRBJ2-5
v_gene: TRBV7-9

CDR3aa: CASSPRETQYF
CDR3nt: TGTGCCAGCAGCCCGAGGGAGACCCAGTACTTC
d_gene: NA
abundance: NA
j_gene: TRBJ2-5
v_gene: TRBV2

CDR3aa: CASSPPGRQYEQYF
CDR3nt: TGTGCCAGCAGCCCCCCGGGGCGGCAGTACGAGCAGTACTTC
d_gene: NA
abundance: few
j_gene: TRBJ2-7
v_gene: TRBV11-3

CDR3aa: CASSAGHLNTEAFF
CDR3nt: TGTGCCAGCTCCGCCGGGCACCTGAACACTGAAGCTTTCTTT
d_gene: NA
abundance: NA
j_gene: TRBJ1-1
v_gene: TRBV6-5

CDR3aa: CASSYLQGQGYNEQFF
CDR3nt: TGCGCCAGCAGCTACCTACAGGGTCAGGGCTACAATGAGCAGTTCTTC
d_gene: NA
abundance: NA
j_gene: TRBJ2-1
v_gene: TRBV5-1

CDR3aa: CASSLVTGTDTQYF
CDR3nt: TGTGCCAGCAGCTTAGTTACGGGGACAGATACGCAGTATTTT
d_gene: NA
abundance: NA
j_gene: TRBJ2-3
v_gene: TRBV7-2

CDR3aa: CASSQEPGLASYNEQFF
CDR3nt: TGTGCCAGCAGCCAGGAACCGGGACTAGCGAGTTACAATGAGCAGTTCTTC
d_gene: TRBD2
abundance: once
j_gene: TRBJ2-1
v_gene: TRBV4-2

CDR3aa: CASSVVGLAGTDTQYF
CDR3nt: TGTGCCAGCAGCGTAGTGGGACTAGCGGGGACAGATACGCAGTATTTT
d_gene: TRBD2
abundance: NA
j_gene: TRBJ2-3
v_gene: TRBV9

CDR3aa: CASSTQGAGNYGYTF
CDR3nt: TGTGCCAGTAGTACGCAGGGGGCGGGTAACTATGGCTACACCTTC
d_gene: TRBD1
abundance: NA
j_gene: TRBJ1-2
v_gene: TRBV19

CDR3aa: CASSTQGGYEQYF
CDR3nt: TGTGCCAGTAGTACCCAGGGCGGTTACGAGCAGTACTTC
d_gene: NA
abundance: NA
j_gene: TRBJ2-7
v_gene: TRBV19

CDR3aa: CASSSTTSVYEQFF
CDR3nt: TGCGCCAGCAGCTCTACTACCTCGGTCTATGAGCAGTTCTTC
d_gene: NA
abundance: NA
j_gene: TRBJ2-1
v_gene: TRBV5-1

CDR3aa: CASSPGLARTTYNEQFF
CDR3nt: TGCGCCAGCAGCCCGGGACTAGCAAGAACGACCTACAATGAGCAGTTCTTC
d_gene: TRBD2
abundance: once
j_gene: TRBJ2-1
v_gene: TRBV5-1

CDR3aa: CASSPSGLANYGYTF
CDR3nt: TGTGCCAGCAGCCCATCAGGGTTAGCTAACTATGGCTACACCTTC
d_gene: NA
abundance: NA
j_gene: TRBJ1-2
v_gene: TRBV13

CDR3aa: CASSEDQRYAVF
CDR3nt: TGTGCCAGCAGTGAAGACCAGCGGTATGCGGTTTTT
d_gene: NA
abundance: NA
j_gene: TRBJ1-4
v_gene: TRBV6-1

CDR3aa: CASSPNRVKGTEAFF
CDR3nt: TGTGCCAGCAGTCCCAACAGGGTTAAAGGCACTGAAGCTTTCTTT
d_gene: NA
abundance: NA
j_gene: TRBJ1-1
v_gene: TRBV7-2

CDR3aa: CARDSRETQYF
CDR3nt: TGTGCTCGGGACAGTCGGGAGACCCAGTACTTC
d_gene: TRBD1
abundance: NA
j_gene: TRBJ2-5
v_gene: TRBV30

CDR3aa: CASSGASGIDYEQYF
CDR3nt: TGTGCCAGCAGCGGCGCTAGCGGGATAGACTACGAGCAGTACTTC
d_gene: TRBD2
abundance: NA
j_gene: TRBJ2-7
v_gene: TRBV9

CDR3aa: CASSASYDQPQHF
CDR3nt: TGTGCCAGCAGCGCATCTTATGATCAGCCCCAGCATTTT
d_gene: NA
abundance: NA
j_gene: TRBJ1-5
v_gene: TRBV7-2

CDR3aa: CASSFDTEAFF
CDR3nt: TGTGCCAGCAGCTTTGATACTGAAGCTTTCTTT
d_gene: NA
abundance: NA
j_gene: TRBJ1-1
v_gene: TRBV12-1

CDR3aa: CASSPWTANYEQYF
CDR3nt: TGTGCCAGCAGTCCTTGGACAGCTAACTACGAGCAGTACTTC
d_gene: NA
abundance: once
j_gene: TRBJ2-7
v_gene: TRBV6-1

CDR3aa: CAIRAGGIQETQYF
CDR3nt: TGTGCCATTAGGGCCGGGGGTATACAAGAGACCCAGTACTTC
d_gene: NA
abundance: NA
j_gene: TRBJ2-5
v_gene: TRBV6-6

CDR3aa: CASRFASQYTDTQYF
CDR3nt: TGCGCCAGCCGATTTGCCTCCCAGTACACAGATACGCAGTATTTT
d_gene: NA
abundance: NA
j_gene: TRBJ2-3
v_gene: TRBV5-1